One and the same sample provided the 11 T cell receptor beta chains below, sequenced in a study of OX40 agonist ivuxolimab in advanced cancers. Profiling relied on immunoSEQ multiplex PCR, and the TCRdb table lists in-frame clones only, not all of them. The table lists tens of thousands of clones, around 94% of them singletons. The source material was CD4+ or CD8+ T cells sorted from blood, sampled in a trial of the OX40 agonist ivuxolimab. These receptors all come from an adult with an advanced solid tumor such as melanoma, head and neck, liver or kidney cancer.

The genes are TRBV18 and TRBJ2-1; 7 nucleotides align to TRBD2. V shed 2 bases and J 1 base; nucleotides not matched to a gene: 8. CDR1 and CDR2 (germline): KGHSH, LQKENI. The CDR3 is 17 residues long. The CDR3, as DNA: TGTGCCAGCTCACCAGAGGTAGGCGGGAGTTCCTACAATGAGCAGTTCTTC. Translating it yields CASSPEVGGSSYNEQFF.

The chain joins TRBV18 to TRBJ2-3, with 8 bases identical to TRBD1. The CDR3 has 15 residues. V dropped 3 bases and J dropped 5; count of bases not matched to a gene: 7. The V gene's germline CDR1 is KGHSH and CDR2 LQKENI. CDR3 nucleotides: TGTGCCAGCTCACCCCGGACAGGGAAACGAGATACGCAGTATTTT. Amino acids: CASSPRTGKRDTQYF.

The J gene is TRBJ2-3, the V gene TRBV19; a possible D gene is TRBD2 (5 bases). Germline CDR1 is LNHDA and CDR2 is SQIVND (reference sequence). The CDR3 runs 15 residues. Trimming pared 3 bases from V and 0 bases from J, leaving 10 bases between. CDR3 sequence reads: CASSIGLSSTDTQYF. The CDR3 nucleotides read TGTGCCAGTAGTATCGGACTTTCTAGCACAGATACGCAGTATTTT.

This chain connects TRBV10-3 to TRBJ1-6, with D maybe TRBD1 (5 bases). Trimming shortened V by 2 bases and J by 9 bases, and 14 bases separated the two germline ends. Germline V CDR1 and CDR2: ENHRY, SYGVKD. The CDR3 has 15 residues. The CDR3 bases are TGTGCCATCAGTGAGGGGGGGGGACGAGGTTCACCCCTCCACTTT. Its translation is CAISEGGGRGSPLHF.

The rearrangement links TRBV4-2 to TRBJ2-3; either TRBD1 or TRBD2 may fit D (5 bases each). CDR1 and CDR2 from the germline V gene are LGHNA and YNFKEQ. V dropped 0 bases and J dropped 5 bases, with 18 bases sitting between them. The CDR3 is made up of 17 amino acids. The CDR3 region has the DNA TGTGCCAGCAGCCAAGAGCTCACCTATAGGGGAGAAGATACGCAGTATTTT. Translation gives CASSQELTYRGEDTQYF.

The V call is TRBV7-9, the J call TRBJ2-5; D is uncertain. The CDR3 is 13 amino acids. Trimming removed 3 bases from V and 5 bases from J, with 10 bases in between. Germline V gives CDR1 SEHNR, CDR2 FQNEAQ (reference sequence). CDR3 nucleotide sequence: TGTGCCAGCAGCTTGGTGGGTGGGGAGACCCAGTACTTC. Encoded protein: CASSLVGGETQYF.

V usage is TRBV5-6 and J usage is TRBJ1-1; D is uncertain. CDR1 SGHDT and CDR2 YYEEEE come from the germline V gene. CDR3 length equals 14 residues. Trimming took off 0 bases at V and 0 bases at J, with 6 bases between the two ends. DNA for the CDR3: TGTGCCAGCAGCTTGGGGCCGATGAACACTGAAGCTTTCTTT. Protein sequence: CASSLGPMNTEAFF.

Points on this clone: One end of the junction fails to match germline, which may point to a read error. This chain links TRBV30 with TRBJ1-2, with D unclear. In germline, CDR1 is GTSNPN, CDR2 SVGIG (reference sequence). This CDR3 has 12 residues. This CDR3 is CARSVSDYGYTF. In nucleotides, the CDR3 is TGTGCCCGGAGTGTTTCAGACTATGGCTACACCTTC.

CDR3 amino acids: CASSLDGAYSNQPQHF. CDR3 DNA sequence: TGTGCCAGCAGCTTAGACGGGGCATATAGCAATCAGCCCCAGCATTTT. The chain carries TRBV11-2 and TRBJ1-5, with D maybe TRBD1 (5 bases). The CDR3 extends over 16 amino acids. Trimming pared 0 bases from V and 0 bases from J, leaving 9 bases between. The germline V gene has CDR1 SGHAT and CDR2 FQNNGV.

The V call is TRBV10-1, the J call TRBJ2-2, with D tentatively TRBD2 (5 bases). Germline V CDR1 and CDR2: WNHNN, SYGVQD (reference sequence). The CDR3 has 12 amino acids. Trimming took 3 bases from V and 7 from J, leaving 6 bases between them. The CDR3 here is CASSEGGGELFF. The CDR3 DNA follows: TGCGCCAGCAGTGAAGGAGGCGGGGAGCTGTTTTTT.

This sequence joins TRBV28 and TRBJ2-5; 10 nucleotides agree with TRBD1. The germline CDR1 and CDR2 sequences are MDHEN and SYDVKM. The CDR3 runs to 15 residues. V lost 5 bases to trimming and J lost 4 bases; unmatched junction nucleotides: 7. DNA of the CDR3: TGTGCCAGCAGTACCCAGACAGGGGGCGTAGAGACCCAGTACTTC. Its protein product is CASSTQTGGVETQYF.